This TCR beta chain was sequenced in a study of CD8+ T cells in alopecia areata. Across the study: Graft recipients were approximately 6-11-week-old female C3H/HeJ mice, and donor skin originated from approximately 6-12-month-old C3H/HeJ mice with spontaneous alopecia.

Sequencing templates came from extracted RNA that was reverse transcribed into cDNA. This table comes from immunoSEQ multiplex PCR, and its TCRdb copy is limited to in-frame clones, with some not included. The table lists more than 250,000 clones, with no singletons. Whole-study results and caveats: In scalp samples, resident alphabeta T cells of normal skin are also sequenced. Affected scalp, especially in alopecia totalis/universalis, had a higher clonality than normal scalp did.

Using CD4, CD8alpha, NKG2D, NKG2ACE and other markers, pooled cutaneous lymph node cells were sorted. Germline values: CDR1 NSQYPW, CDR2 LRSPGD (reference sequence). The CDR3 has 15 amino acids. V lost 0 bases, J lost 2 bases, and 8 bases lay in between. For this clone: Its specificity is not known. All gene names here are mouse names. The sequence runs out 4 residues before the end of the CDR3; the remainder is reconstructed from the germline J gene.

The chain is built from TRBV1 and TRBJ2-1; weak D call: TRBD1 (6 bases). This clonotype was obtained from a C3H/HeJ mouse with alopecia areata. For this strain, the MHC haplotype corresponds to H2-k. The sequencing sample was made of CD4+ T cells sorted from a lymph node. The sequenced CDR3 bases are TGCACCTGCAGTGCAGAACAGGGATACTATGCT. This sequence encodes CTCSAEQGYYA. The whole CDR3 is CTCSAEQGYYAEQFF.